This TCR beta chain was identified in a study of T cell responses to AZD1222 COVID-19 vaccine. Study details: Recipients boosted at about 4 weeks or about 12 weeks are pooled. Findings of the study overall: In a largely white British group with more females than males, clonal diversity was possibly underestimated. Repertoire sampling occurred only after the peak T cell response. Spike-specific TCR breadth rose after two AZD1222 doses, and depth rose as well.

Libraries were prepared by immunoSEQ multiplex PCR; TCRdb keeps only in-frame clonotypes and omits some of them. The data show some 120,000 clones, approximately 88% seen once. The CDR3 is 13 amino acids. V was clipped by 2 bases and J by 8 bases; unmatched bases: 6. The germline V gene has CDR1 GTSNPN and CDR2 SVGIG (reference sequence). As concerns this clone: Its antigen remains unidentified.

This specimen was peripheral blood, taken on day 0 of AZD1222 vaccination. The genes are TRBV30 and TRBJ1-2; 9 bases fit TRBD1. The clonotype was recovered from an adult in good health. The CDR3 sequence: CAWSTDRGGGYTF. In DNA form, the CDR3 reads TGTGCCTGGAGTACCGACAGGGGGGGCGGCTACACCTTC. Complete variable domain (other parts from reference TRBV30 and TRBJ1-2): SQTIHQWPATLVQPVGSPLSLECTVEGTSNPNLYWYRQAAGRGLQLLFYSVGIGQISSEVPQNLSASRPQDRQFILSSKKLLLSDSGFYLCAWSTDRGGGYTFGSGTRLTVV.